A selection of T cell receptor beta chains follows, all from one sample in a study of OX40 agonist ivuxolimab in advanced cancers. Data came from immunoSEQ multiplex PCR; TCRdb stores just in-frame clones and leaves some out. The table has about 74,000 clones, around 80% seen once. Sample: CD4+ or CD8+ T cells sorted from blood, taken in a trial of the OX40 agonist ivuxolimab. The receptors were sampled from an adult with an advanced solid tumor such as melanoma, head and neck, liver or kidney cancer. Both conserved end residues are part of each CDR3. A D gene is named only where the DNA matches it firmly. Expanded clones are given a class, and other clones once, few, many or no size at all.

TRBJ2-7	NA	NA	11	TRBV2	TGTGCCAGCAGTGTAATAGCCGAGCAGTACTTC	CASSVIAEQYF
TRBJ2-2	NA	NA	15	TRBV2	TGTGCCAGCACCCGGGAAGGGGTTAGTAGCGGGGAGCTGTTTTTT	CASTREGVSSGELFF
TRBJ2-7	few	NA	14	TRBV29-1	TGCAGCGTGGCACAGGGTCCCCCGACCTACGAGCAGTACTTC	CSVAQGPPTYEQYF
TRBJ2-5	NA	NA	15	TRBV27	TGTGCCAGCAAGAAGGCCAGCAACACCGCCGGGACCCAGTACTTC	CASKKASNTAGTQYF
TRBJ2-3	NA	NA	12	TRBV10-3	TGTGCCACACGGACGAACACAGATACGCAGTATTTT	CATRTNTDTQYF
TRBJ1-2	NA	TRBD1	15	TRBV2	TGTGCCAGCAGACGAACAGGGGTTATTAACTATGGCTACACCTTC	CASRRTGVINYGYTF
TRBJ2-3	few	TRBD1	15	TRBV6-1	TGTGCCAGCAGTGTAAACAGGGGCCGCGGAGATACGCAGTATTTT	CASSVNRGRGDTQYF
TRBJ1-5	NA	NA	12	TRBV2	TGTGCCAGCAGTGGGAGAGGGGGAGACCAGCATTTT	CASSGRGGDQHF
TRBJ2-4	NA	TRBD2	18	TRBV4-3	TGCGCCAGCAGCCCCACCCCCTTAGCGGGAGCACCCAAAAACATTCAGTACTTC	CASSPTPLAGAPKNIQYF
TRBJ1-1	NA	NA	11	TRBV20-1	TGCAGTGCTAATTGGGGGGCTGAAGCTTTCTTT	CSANWGAEAFF
TRBJ1-5	NA	NA	13	TRBV6-5	TGTGCCAGCAGCTCCCTCCAGAGTCAGCCCCAGCATTTT	CASSSLQSQPQHF
TRBJ1-3	NA	NA	17	TRBV4-3	TGCGCCAGCAGCCAAGAGTGGGCAGCTATCTCTGGAAACACCATATATTTT	CASSQEWAAISGNTIYF
TRBJ2-3	few	NA	14	TRBV19	TGTGCCAGTACCGGGACCCTAGGGACAGATACGCAGTATTTT	CASTGTLGTDTQYF
TRBJ2-3	NA	NA	14	TRBV7-6	TGTGCCAGCAGCTTTGGTTACGGGTCGAATACGCAGTATTTT	CASSFGYGSNTQYF
TRBJ1-1	NA	NA	13	TRBV28	TGTGCCAGCAGTTTATCGGGAAACACTGAAGCTTTCTTT	CASSLSGNTEAFF
TRBJ1-2	once	TRBD1	16	TRBV5-1	TGCGCCAGCAGCGTCAGGGGGCAAACAGCTAACTATGGCTACACCTTC	CASSVRGQTANYGYTF
TRBJ2-7	NA	NA	12	TRBV6-6	TGTGCCAGCAGTCGGTCCGTTTACGAGCAGTACTTC	CASSRSVYEQYF
TRBJ1-2	NA	NA	18	TRBV28	TGTGCCAGCCTAACTTCTGCGGGGGGTAGATCAGAACGGGGTGGCTACACCTTC	CASLTSAGGRSERGGYTF
TRBJ1-1	few	TRBD1	17	TRBV10-3	TGTGCCATCAGTGAGTCAGCCAGGGGGCAGCTGAACACTGAAGCTTTCTTT	CAISESARGQLNTEAFF
TRBJ2-4	NA	NA	21	TRBV7-6	TGTGCCAGCAGCTTATGCCCGGGAGCGCGGGGACGCCTGGTTTTCAAAAACATTCAGTACTTC	CASSLCPGARGRLVFKNIQYF
TRBJ1-1	NA	NA	17	TRBV7-2	TGTGCCAGCAGCTTAGCTTTCTCCCAGGCCAGGGGAACTGAAGCTTTCTTT	CASSLAFSQARGTEAFF
TRBJ2-7	NA	TRBD1	14	TRBV5-4	TGTGCCAGCAGCTTCAGGGGGTCCTCCTACGAGCAGTACTTC	CASSFRGSSYEQYF
TRBJ2-2	NA	NA	12	TRBV10-3	TGTGCCTCATCAGGAGGTACCGGGGAGCTGTTTTTT	CASSGGTGELFF
TRBJ1-5	NA	NA	16	TRBV9	TGTGCCAGCAGCGCGACCTCGGGACACCCCGGGGAGGCCCAGCATTTT	CASSATSGHPGEAQHF
TRBJ1-1	NA	NA	17	TRBV28	TGTGCCAGCAGTTTAACGGACTTACCTGACGAGAACACTGAAGCTTTCTTT	CASSLTDLPDENTEAFF
TRBJ1-5	NA	NA	14	TRBV27	TGTGCCACAGGACAGTTTAATAGCAATCAGCCCCAGCATTTT	CATGQFNSNQPQHF
TRBJ2-2	NA	TRBD1	15	TRBV11-2	TGTGCCAGCAGCTTCAACAGGGGTTACACCGGGGAGCTGTTTTTT	CASSFNRGYTGELFF
TRBJ2-7	NA	NA	14	TRBV11-1	TGTGCCAGCAGCTTAGCGTTAGGAGCGGGCGAGCAGTACTTC	CASSLALGAGEQYF
TRBJ2-7	once	NA	15	TRBV7-2	TGTGCCAGCAGCTCCGAAGGAGGGACGATCTACGAGCAGTACTTC	CASSSEGGTIYEQYF
TRBJ2-2	NA	TRBD1	14	TRBV5-6	TGTGCCAGCAACCGACAGGGGGTAACCGGGGAGCTGTTTTTT	CASNRQGVTGELFF
TRBJ2-7	NA	NA	13	TRBV7-2	TGTGCCAGCAGCCTGGACGGAACCTACGAGCAGTACTTC	CASSLDGTYEQYF
TRBJ1-5	NA	TRBD1	15	TRBV18	TGTGCCAGCTCACCCAATACAGGGGTCAATCAGCCCCAGCATTTT	CASSPNTGVNQPQHF
TRBJ2-3	NA	TRBD1	14	TRBV7-3	TGTGCCAGCAGCCCGGGACAGGGTCCAGATACGCAGTATTTT	CASSPGQGPDTQYF
TRBJ1-2	NA	NA	13	TRBV2	TGTGCCAGCAGTGACAGGGTGGACTATGGCTACACCTTC	CASSDRVDYGYTF
TRBJ2-7	NA	NA	13	TRBV6-6	TGTGCCAGCAGAATCGGCAGGAACTACGAGCAGTACTTC	CASRIGRNYEQYF
TRBJ2-3	NA	TRBD2	17	TRBV7-9	TGTGCCAGCAGCTTAGGGTCTGCGGGAGGGTCCCCAGATACGCAGTATTTT	CASSLGSAGGSPDTQYF
TRBJ2-3	NA	NA	14	TRBV6-1	TGTGCCAGCAGGAGTAGCGTTGTCACAGATACGCAGTATTTT	CASRSSVVTDTQYF
TRBJ2-3	NA	TRBD2	19	TRBV4-3	TGCGCCAGCAGCCAAGATTTTTGGACTAGGGGCTCTAGCACAGATACGCAGTATTTT	CASSQDFWTRGSSTDTQYF
TRBJ2-1	NA	TRBD2	16	TRBV4-1	TGCGCCAGCAGCCAAGGTACTAGCGGGAGGAGGGATGAGCAGTTCTTC	CASSQGTSGRRDEQFF
TRBJ1-2	few	TRBD1	12	TRBV9	TGTGCCAGCAGCCCCGACAGGGGCCGCTACACCTTC	CASSPDRGRYTF
TRBJ2-7	few	NA	14	TRBV5-1	TGCGCCAGCAGCTTGATGGAGGACAACTACGAGCAGTACTTC	CASSLMEDNYEQYF
TRBJ1-5	NA	NA	13	TRBV7-8	TGTGCCAGCAGCTTCGGAGCTCTAATGCCCCAGCATTTT	CASSFGALMPQHF
TRBJ1-4	once	NA	12	TRBV7-9	TGTGCCAGCAGCTTAAACAGCCAAAAACTGTTTTTT	CASSLNSQKLFF
TRBJ2-1	NA	TRBD1	14	TRBV7-9	TGTGCCAGCAGCTTGGGACAGGGAAGCGATGAGCAGTTCTTC	CASSLGQGSDEQFF
TRBJ2-3	once	NA	14	TRBV7-9	TGTGCCAGCAGCAATAGAGGGGGCACAGATACGCAGTATTTT	CASSNRGGTDTQYF